The clone carrying this T cell receptor (beta chain) was found many times. Its specificity is unknown. This entry belongs to a study of regulatory T cells in long-lasting Graves disease. Findings of the study overall: Persistent cases of Graves' showed reduced TCR diversity relative to newly diagnosed patients.

Sample time point: newly diagnosed GD, antithyroid drugs for less than 3 months. PBMCs provided the RNA from which the TCR library was made. Building of the TCR beta libraries involved iRepertoire HTBI primers and Arm-PCR of CDR3 regions. MiXCR, run by TCRdb on the multiplex PCR reads, gives a single entry per CDR3 protein. The repertoire consists of about 540,000 distinct CDR3 sequences, with approximately 13% occurring once and the leading ten covering over 7.5%. The CDR3 is 15 amino acids. The V gene end was trimmed by 4 bases and the J gene end by 2 bases; junction bases not matched to a gene: 2. This same sample was also part of a study on T cells in Graves' hyperthyroidism and ophthalmopathy.

The genes are TRBV12-3 or TRBV12-4 and TRBJ2-3; the match to TRBD2 covers 11 bases. The receptor was derived from a man aged 25 to 45 with Graves disease. The source material was peripheral blood mononuclear cells (PBMCs), sampled at new diagnosis, from a patient treated with antithyroid drugs. CDR3 DNA sequence: TGTGCCAGCAGTTGGACTAGCGGGCCCACAGATACGCAGTATTTT. Its translation is CASSWTSGPTDTQYF.